One and the same sample provided the 31 T cell receptor beta chains below, sequenced in a study of quantifying T cell responses using KT2 cells. Overall study context: RNA was reverse transcribed with TCR alpha and beta constant-region primers.

Each cDNA got a UMI-containing oligo ligated at its 3' end. An equimolar mix of RC1.1 and RC1.2 primed the beta chain across TRBC1 and TRBC2. TCRdb itself ran the UMI-ligation and nested PCR reads through MiXCR, one entry per CDR3 protein. This repertoire shows about 53,000 distinct CDR3 sequences, roughly an eighth found once; its top ten account for around 9.9%. Sequencing was done on a sample of PBMCs spiked with cells of the T cell clone KT2. Receptors originate from a human donor.

This clonotype qualifies as medium-sized. V gene TRBV7-2 combines with J gene TRBJ2-3; D is unresolved. This CDR3 is 14 amino acids long. CDR1 is SGHTA, CDR2 FQGNSA, per germline. Trimming left V 2 bases short and J 0 bases short, with 6 bases between. Here the CDR3 reads CASSLRDSTDTQYF. The CDR3 DNA sequence: TGTGCCAGCAGCTTACGCGACAGCACAGATACGCAGTATTTT.

This clonotype was recorded a few times. This chain uses TRBV2 with TRBJ1-4, with unresolved D. V dropped 7 bases and J dropped 7 bases, with 16 bases sitting between them. This CDR3 contains 14 residues. Germline CDR1 SNHLY, CDR2 FYNNEI. The CDR3 region has the DNA TGTGCCAGCACCGTGGGCATTAGCGGTGAAAAACTGTTTTTT. Amino acids: CASTVGISGEKLFF.

This chain uses TRBV20-1 with TRBJ2-3; D is unclear. This CDR3 comprises 13 residues. The V end was cut by 6 bases, the J end by 3 bases, with 13 bases between. Germline CDR1 reads DFQATT; CDR2 reads SNEGSKA (reference sequence). CDR3 amino acids: CSAPEWRTDTQYF. The CDR3 DNA reads TGCAGTGCGCCGGAATGGCGTACAGATACGCAGTATTTT.

The J gene is TRBJ2-3, the V gene TRBV5-1; D is ambiguous. The V gene lost 6 bases and the J gene lost 0 bases, with 11 bases spanning the gap. The CDR3 spans 14 residues. The germline CDR1 and CDR2 sequences are SGHRS and YFSETQ. The CDR3 spells CASMRPGSTDTQYF. In nucleotides, the CDR3 is TGCGCCAGCATGAGGCCTGGGAGCACAGATACGCAGTATTTT.

The sample holds many counts of this clonotype. V usage is TRBV15 and J usage is TRBJ2-5, with D possibly called TRBD1 or TRBD2 (5 bases each). With 1 base removed from V and 5 bases from J, the gap between germline ends came to 11 bases. The CDR3 covers 14 residues. Per the germline V gene, CDR1 is LNHNV and CDR2 is YYDKDF (reference sequence). The CDR3 is CATSRGPRGETQYF. The CDR3 DNA follows: TGTGCCACCAGCAGAGGGCCGAGGGGTGAGACCCAGTACTTC.

This chain uses TRBV6-2 or TRBV6-3 with TRBJ2-1; tentatively, D is TRBD2 (6 bases). CDR1 is MNHEY, CDR2 SVGEGT, per germline. V lost 3 bases and J 12 bases, leaving 9 bases between the germline ends. The length of the CDR3 is 11 residues. Here the CDR3 reads CASSYMGGQFF. The CDR3 region has the DNA TGTGCCAGCAGTTATATGGGGGGGCAGTTCTTC.

The sample holds a few counts of this clonotype. The chain is built from TRBV4-1 and TRBJ2-1; perhaps TRBD2 as D (7 bases). V dropped 1 base and J dropped 5 bases, with 12 bases sitting between them. Germline V gives CDR1 MGHRA, CDR2 YSYEKL. CDR3 size: 15 residues. The CDR3 sequence is CASSQGLAGDNEQFF. CDR3 nucleotide sequence: TGCGCCAGCAGCCAAGGACTAGCAGGGGACAATGAGCAGTTCTTC.

This clonotype was recorded at least ten times. The chain couples TRBV27 to TRBJ1-1; no firm D call. Germline CDR1 is MNHEY and CDR2 is SMNVEV (reference sequence). Trimming took off 1 base at V and 5 bases at J, with 5 bases between the two ends. CDR3 length: 12 amino acids. CDR3 sequence: CASSLLGTEAFF. The CDR3 nucleotides are TGTGCCAGCAGTTTATTGGGTACTGAAGCTTTCTTT.

The chain employs TRBV5-6 and TRBJ2-5; D could derive from TRBD1 or TRBD2 (5 bases each). Trimming took 5 bases from V and 5 from J, leaving 10 bases between them. CDR3 length equals 12 residues. Germline V gene sequence: CDR1 SGHDT, CDR2 YYEEEE. CDR3 sequence reads: CASRRGRETQYF. CDR3 DNA sequence: TGTGCCAGCAGGAGGGGTAGGGAGACCCAGTACTTC. Based on the CDR3 plus reference TRBV5-6 and TRBJ2-5, the full variable domain is DAGVTQSPTHLIKTRGQQVTLRCSPKSGHDTVSWYQQALGQGPQFIFQYYEEEERQRGNFPDRFSGHQFPNYSSELNVNALLLGDSALYLCASRRGRETQYFGPGTRLLVL.

This clonotype was recorded at least ten times. This rearrangement joins TRBV6-5 to TRBJ1-3; D ambiguous. V lost 2 bases and J lost 0, with 5 bases in between. This CDR3 has 14 amino acids. Germline CDR1 and CDR2: MNHEY and SVGAGI. The CDR3 loop reads CASSYAGSGNTIYF. The CDR3 region has the DNA TGTGCCAGCAGTTACGCGGGCTCTGGAAACACCATATATTTT.

The CDR3 spells CASSLDRSGSLAYEQYF. DNA of the CDR3: TGTGCCAGCAGTTTAGATCGGAGCGGGTCCCTCGCCTACGAGCAGTACTTC. V is TRBV12-3 or TRBV12-4 and J is TRBJ2-7; D is possibly TRBD2 (6 bases). This CDR3 is built from 17 residues. Trimming stripped 1 base from V and 2 bases from J, with 18 bases between.

This clonotype was observed many times. This chain links TRBV29-1 with TRBJ2-1; D uncertain. The CDR3 contains 10 residues. V was pared by 4 bases and J by 8 bases, with 6 bases between. Looked up from germline, CDR1 is SQVTM and CDR2 is ANQGSEA. DNA for the CDR3: TGCAGCGTTGGGTGGGATGAGCAGTTCTTC. Its translation is CSVGWDEQFF.

CDR3 DNA: TGTGCCAGCACCCGAGTGGATGAGCAGTTCTTC. Its protein product is CASTRVDEQFF. V is TRBV12-3 or TRBV12-4 and J is TRBJ2-1, with no clear D. The V gene lost 7 bases and the J gene lost 8 bases, with 9 bases spanning the gap. This CDR3 is built from 11 residues.

The rearrangement links TRBV18 to TRBJ2-3; no reliable D call. This CDR3 contains 16 residues. Germline lookup yields CDR1 KGHSH and CDR2 LQKENI. V lost 3 bases and J lost 0, with 13 bases in between. The DNA for the CDR3 is TGTGCCAGCTCACCCTTGGGCACAACTAGCACAGATACGCAGTATTTT. Translated, it gives CASSPLGTTSTDTQYF.

The chain has TRBV5-1 and TRBJ2-3; no reliable D call. CDR3 size: 16 residues. The germline V and J ends were trimmed by 0 bases and 1 base, with 12 bases remaining between them. CDR1 SGHRS and CDR2 YFSETQ come from the germline V gene. The CDR3: CASSLGLLGGTDTQYF. CDR3 bases: TGCGCCAGCAGCTTGGGACTCCTTGGTGGCACAGATACGCAGTATTTT.

The chain couples TRBV2 to TRBJ2-4; maybe TRBD2 (6 bases). With 3 bases removed from V and 0 bases from J, the gap between germline ends came to 9 bases. The length of the CDR3 is 15 residues. Per germline, CDR1 SNHLY and CDR2 FYNNEI. The DNA for the CDR3 is TGTGCCAGCAGTGACCAGGGACTAGCCAAAAACATTCAGTACTTC. Translating gives CASSDQGLAKNIQYF. Drawing the rest from reference TRBV2 and TRBJ2-4, the complete variable domain is EPEVTQTPSHQVTQMGQEVILRCVPISNHLYFYWYRQILGQKVEFLVSFYNNEISEKSEIFDDQFSVERPDGSNFTLKIRSTKLEDSAMYFCASSDQGLAKNIQYFGAGTRLSVL.

The V gene is TRBV20-1, the J gene TRBJ2-7; D is possibly TRBD2 (5 bases). CDR3 size: 12 residues. With 3 bases removed from V and 3 bases from J, the gap between germline ends came to 9 bases. Germline CDR1 DFQATT, CDR2 SNEGSKA (reference sequence). CDR3: CSARADYYEQYF. CDR3 bases: TGCAGTGCTAGGGCCGACTACTACGAGCAGTACTTC.

This clonotype was recorded many times. V usage is TRBV6-5 and J usage is TRBJ2-7, with D possibly TRBD2 on 6 matching bases. V was pared by 0 bases and J by 1 base, with 19 bases between. From germline, CDR1 is MNHEY and CDR2 SVGAGI. The CDR3 loop spans 18 amino acids. The CDR3 protein is CASSYSYAGPTTSYEQYF. DNA for the CDR3: TGTGCCAGCAGTTACTCGTATGCGGGACCCACAACTTCCTACGAGCAGTACTTC.

This clonotype was seen repeatedly, ten times or more. This chain uses TRBV20-1 with TRBJ2-2; 8 bases agree with TRBD2. This CDR3 region has 15 residues. With 1 base clipped from V and 5 bases from J, the junction kept 6 bases outside the gene matches. Germline V gene data show CDR1 as DFQATT and CDR2 as SNEGSKA (reference sequence). The CDR3 nucleotides read TGCAGTGCTAGAGCGAGACTAGCGAGTACCGGGGAGCTGTTTTTT. Its translation is CSARARLASTGELFF.

The rearrangement uses TRBV5-4 and TRBJ2-1; 7 nucleotides align to TRBD2. CDR1 SGHNT and CDR2 YYREEE come from the germline V gene (reference sequence). V gave up 4 bases and J gave up 0 bases; unmatched junction bases: 10. The CDR3 totals 17 residues. This CDR3 is CASSPGMGGNSYNEQFF. For the CDR3, the DNA is TGTGCCAGCAGCCCGGGCATGGGGGGGAACTCCTACAATGAGCAGTTCTTC.

The rearrangement joins TRBV20-1 to TRBJ1-1; D is unresolved. Trimming removed 3 bases at V and 4 bases at J, with 12 bases between. The CDR3 is 13 amino acids. Germline lookup yields CDR1 DFQATT and CDR2 SNEGSKA (reference sequence). This chain's CDR3 is CSASRSEGTEAFF. The CDR3 DNA reads as TGCAGTGCTAGCCGGTCCGAGGGCACTGAAGCTTTCTTT.

Ten or more counts support this clonotype. The junction shows a germline mismatch at one end, possibly a read error. V and J are TRBV6-1 and TRBJ2-4; D might be TRBD2 (6 bases). Germline values: CDR1 MNHNS, CDR2 SASEGT. CDR3 size: 16 residues. The CDR3 DNA sequence: TGTGCCAGCAGCGAAGGGACTTTTCTAGCCAAAAACATTCAGTACTTC. Its protein product is CASSEGTFLAKNIQYF.

At least ten counts were recorded for this clonotype. V is TRBV6-5 and J is TRBJ2-5; 9 bases map to TRBD2. The CDR3 is 14 residues long. V shed 5 bases and J 4 bases; nucleotides not matched to a gene: 5. Germline CDR1 and CDR2: MNHEY and SVGAGI. The CDR3 nucleotides read TGTGCCAGCAGTCCCCGTAGCGGGAGAGAGACCCAGTACTTC. It is translated as CASSPRSGRETQYF.

This clonotype was seen a handful of times. The rearrangement links TRBV7-8 to TRBJ2-6, with D perhaps assigned TRBD1 or TRBD2 (5 bases each). CDR3 length: 16 residues. Germline assignment: CDR1 SGHVS and CDR2 FQNEAQ. The V and J ends lost 1 base and 5 bases respectively, with 12 bases between them. The CDR3 DNA follows: TGTGCCAGCAGCTTAGTGAGGGGTACTCGGGCCAACGTCCTGACTTTC. Its protein is CASSLVRGTRANVLTF.

The chain recombines TRBV9 with TRBJ1-1; a possible D gene is TRBD1 (5 bases). The CDR3 contains 15 residues. V lost 3 bases and J 1 base, leaving 13 bases between the germline ends. CDR1 is SGDLS and CDR2 is YYNGEE in the germline V gene. The CDR3 sequence is CASSAGGRSNTEAFF. The CDR3 DNA follows: TGTGCCAGCAGCGCGGGGGGACGGTCGAACACTGAAGCTTTCTTT. The entire variable domain, with the rest obtained from reference TRBV9 and TRBJ1-1, is as follows: DSGVTQTPKHLITATGQRVTLRCSPRSGDLSVYWYQQSLDQGLQFLIQYYNGEERAKGNILERFSAQQFPDLHSELNLSSLELGDSALYFCASSAGGRSNTEAFFGQGTRLTVV.

This clonotype was detected a few times. This sequence joins TRBV20-1 and TRBJ2-3; 8 bases map to TRBD2. Germline CDR1 and CDR2: DFQATT and SNEGSKA (reference sequence). V shed 3 bases, J shed 1 base, and the junction held 6 bases outside the gene matches. The CDR3 is made up of 15 amino acids. This chain's CDR3 is CSASGGALRTDTQYF. CDR3 bases: TGCAGTGCTAGCGGGGGGGCCCTCCGCACAGATACGCAGTATTTT.

This clonotype was seen a handful of times. CDR3 in amino acids: CASSLAAGTNTGELFF. CDR3 DNA: TGTGCCAGCAGCTTGGCAGCAGGAACGAACACCGGGGAGCTGTTTTTT. The V call is TRBV7-6, the J call TRBJ2-2, with D unclear. The germline V gene has CDR1 SGHVS and CDR2 FNYEAQ. Between the trimmed V and J ends, which lost 3 bases and 0 bases, there was a span of 11 bases. The CDR3 is 16 residues long.

In DNA form, the CDR3 reads TGTGCCAGCAGCTCGACGCACACAGATACGCAGTATTTT. Translated: CASSSTHTDTQYF. The chain uses TRBV7-2 and TRBJ2-3; D unclear. CDR3 length: 13 amino acids. Germline values: CDR1 SGHTA, CDR2 FQGNSA. The ends were cut back, 4 bases at V and 2 bases at J, with 7 bases in the middle.

The rearrangement uses TRBV7-2 and TRBJ2-7; TRBD1 might be the D (7 bases). This CDR3 has 15 residues. With 5 bases removed from V and 6 bases from J, the gap between germline ends came to 20 bases. The germline V gene has CDR1 SGHTA and CDR2 FQGNSA. The DNA of the CDR3 is TGTGCCAGCAGCCCATTCACAGGGGAGGACCCCGAGCAGTACTTC. Amino acid sequence: CASSPFTGEDPEQYF. Full variable domain (missing parts from reference TRBV7-2 and TRBJ2-7): GAGVSQSPSNKVTEKGKDVELRCDPISGHTALYWYRQSLGQGLEFLIYFQGNSAPDKSGLPSDRFSAERTGGSVSTLTIQRTQQEDSAVYLCASSPFTGEDPEQYFGPGTRLTVT.

There are a few counts of this clonotype. CDR3 nucleotides: TGTGCCAGCAGTTACTCGGGAAGAGCTTTCTTT. This gives the protein CASSYSGRAFF. The V gene is TRBV6-5, the J gene TRBJ1-1; D is ambiguous. CDR1 is MNHEY, CDR2 SVGAGI, per germline. Trimming took 0 bases from V and 10 from J, leaving 6 bases between them. This CDR3 has 11 residues.

This clonotype was picked up many times. The CDR3 region is CASSLGWQGNEQFF. In DNA, the CDR3 is TGTGCCAGCAGCTTAGGTTGGCAGGGCAATGAGCAGTTCTTC. The gene calls are TRBV7-3 and TRBJ2-1; possibly TRBD1 for D (5 bases). Germline V gene data show CDR1 as SGHTA and CDR2 as FQGTGA. The CDR3 contains 14 residues. V shed 2 bases and J shed 6 bases, with 11 bases lying between them.